This T cell receptor (beta chain) was captured by sequencing in a study of shared clonotypes between healthy human individuals. This CDR3 region has 15 residues. V was pared by 1 base and J by 1 base, with 8 bases between. Germline CDR1 and CDR2: LGHNA and YNFKEQ. Comments on this clone: Its antigen is not identified.

Regarding the study as a whole: Rarefaction exposed incomplete sorted-subset sequencing despite large depth.

TCRdb's table, derived via immunoSEQ multiplex PCR, lists solely in-frame clones and lacks some. Counted here are roughly 1.5 million clones, 95% to 99% occurring once; the ten biggest clones make up 0.4% to 0.55%. This receptor was identified in a young man in good health. The chain is built from TRBV4-2 and TRBJ1-5; D not resolved. Sequenced material: naive CD4+ T cells sorted from blood. Subset denoted: CD45RA+ positively selected. CDR3 in DNA: TGTGCCAGCAGCCAAGGACACTTGAGCAATCAGCCCCAGCATTTT. Translating it yields CASSQGHLSNQPQHF.